This T cell receptor beta chain stems from a study of blood T cells in healthy people across ages (dated by TCRdb to the mid-2010s). Looking at the study overall: In model experiments, roughly one uniquely barcoded TCR beta cDNA molecule per two T cells was captured by template switching. Using deep sequencing normalized with unique cDNA molecular identifiers, the study measured how TCR beta repertoire diversity changes with age. Donors were grouped into four age groups: young (average 16 years), middle-aged (39), aged (approximately 67) and long-lived (around 82). To avoid experimental bias, donors of different ages were distributed randomly across sequencing lanes. Using the same blood draw, the study looked at two additional independent replicas of 1 million unique cDNA reads for two donors, one aged 18 to 30 and the other aged 80 or older.

The donors were 40 or so Caucasian individuals from Russia, aged 6 to 90 years, who were systemically healthy. Each donor gave around 9.8 milliliters of peripheral blood, collected into EDTA-treated Vacutainer tubes. Ficoll-Paque density-gradient centrifugation was used to isolate PBMCs, with at least 6.5 million per sample. Trizol reagent was used to extract total RNA from the PBMCs, yielding at least 5 micrograms per sample. For every donor, an aliquot of PBMCs went through flow cytometry to measure the percentages of naive CD45RAhigh/CD27high T cells. With respect to this clonotype: What this receptor recognizes is not known. A much larger clone differs from this one at a single base, so this may be a read error.

Receptor amplification or capture employed 5' RACE. Instrument on record: Illumina HiSeq 2500. A second PCR of roughly 7 to 12 cycles was performed with a sample-barcoded 5' primer and a J-beta primer mix. A unique molecular identifier was introduced onto each TCR beta cDNA molecule by a template-switch 5' adaptor carrying 12 random nucleotides. At least 2.5 million CDR3-containing paired-end reads were obtained from each sample. All of the RNA was converted into first-strand cDNA using the Mint cDNA synthesis kit, with a TRBC-specific oligonucleotide serving as the primer. Following uracil-DNA glycosylase treatment, all cDNA underwent a first 18-cycle PCR with the universal primers M1SS and BC2_uni_R. Concerning the study's data processing: For normalization, 1 million high-quality reads, each with a distinct molecular identifier, were randomly selected from each sample. Instead of being binned into consensus sequences, reads that shared molecular identifiers were thrown out. CDR3 identification, clonotype clustering and error correction used MiTCR with a Q25 quality threshold and the strictest error-elimination algorithm. Lower-bound total TCR beta diversity was estimated with a nonparametric unseen species model using Euler transformation. The public reads were quality trimmed at Q25 with fastp and then assembled into clones with MiXCR by TCRdb, keeping productive beta chains. Rows with a matching CDR3 protein are joined into one entry that keeps the most common DNA and genes. TCRdb's processing, not the authors' own work, is the source of the V and J calls. For this sample the table gives over 600,000 distinct CDR3 sequences, of which about 45% were detected only once. The top ten hold over 15% of the sample.

The full study reports these points: Because donor CMV infection status was unknown, age-related changes in expanded clonotypes were potentially confounded. Total diversity estimates from one million sequenced T cells were considered lower bounds and underestimates. Observed TCR beta diversity correlated strongly with the percentage of naive T cells measured by flow cytometry. Observed TCR beta diversity per million T cells fell roughly linearly with age, and a significant reduction was already apparent by age around 44. Bulk unsorted PBMC profiling prevented conclusive comparison of naive and antigen-experienced compartments. Compared with the aged group, the long-lived group had more naive CD4+ T cells, fewer expanded clones and increased TCR diversity, a pattern suggesting age selection.

This receptor was obtained from an elderly man in good health. The specimen was blood.

The DNA sequence follows: TGCGCCAGCAGCCAAGATCACAGGGGGAGCAATGAGCAGTACTTC. Translated, this is CASSQDHRGSNEQYF. The rearranged chain carries TRBV4-3 and TRBJ2-7, and 8 bases in between align with TRBD1. Compared with germline, V lacks 0 bases and J lacks 7 bases; bases without a gene match: 8. From the cysteine through the phenylalanine, the CDR3 covers 15 amino acids. Only the CDR3 DNA is retained, 45 bases long and in frame from the first base. Sequences LGHNA (CDR1) and YSLEER (CDR2) are obtained from the germline V gene.